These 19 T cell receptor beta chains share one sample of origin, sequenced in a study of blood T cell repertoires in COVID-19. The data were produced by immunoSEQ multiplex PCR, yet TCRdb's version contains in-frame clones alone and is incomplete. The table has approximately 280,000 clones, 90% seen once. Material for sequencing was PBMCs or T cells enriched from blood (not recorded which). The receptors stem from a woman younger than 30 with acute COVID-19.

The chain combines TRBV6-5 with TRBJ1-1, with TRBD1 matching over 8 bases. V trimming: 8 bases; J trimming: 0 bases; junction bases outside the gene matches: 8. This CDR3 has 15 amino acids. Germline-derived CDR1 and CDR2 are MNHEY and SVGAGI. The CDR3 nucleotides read TGTGCCAGCGGGAGGACAGGGCTTATGAACACTGAAGCTTTCTTT. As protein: CASGRTGLMNTEAFF.

For the CDR3, the DNA is TGTGCCAGCAGTTCGAGCGGGAGGAGGTTCTTC. This encodes CASSSSGRRFF. J is TRBJ2-1 and V is TRBV12-3 or TRBV12-4; 9 bases fit TRBD2. The CDR3 runs to 11 residues. V was clipped by 4 bases and J by 15 bases; unmatched bases: 4.

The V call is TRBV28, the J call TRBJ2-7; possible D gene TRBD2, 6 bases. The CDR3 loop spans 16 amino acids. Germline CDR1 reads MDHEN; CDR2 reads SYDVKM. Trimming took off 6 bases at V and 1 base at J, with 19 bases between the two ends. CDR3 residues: CASRGRLGRDSYEQYF. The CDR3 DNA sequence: TGTGCCAGCAGGGGCCGACTAGGCCGGGATTCCTACGAGCAGTACTTC.

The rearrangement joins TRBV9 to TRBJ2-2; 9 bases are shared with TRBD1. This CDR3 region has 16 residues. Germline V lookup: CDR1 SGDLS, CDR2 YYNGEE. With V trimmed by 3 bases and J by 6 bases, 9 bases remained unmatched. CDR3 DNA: TGTGCCAGCAGCGACCGGGACAGGGTAGGATCCGGGGAGCTGTTTTTT. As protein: CASSDRDRVGSGELFF.

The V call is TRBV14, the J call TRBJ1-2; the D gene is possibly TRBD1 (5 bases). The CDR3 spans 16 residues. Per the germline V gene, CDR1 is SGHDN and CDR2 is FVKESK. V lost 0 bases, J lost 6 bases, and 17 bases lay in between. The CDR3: CASSQDQTQGFHGYTF. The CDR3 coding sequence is TGTGCCAGCAGCCAAGACCAAACCCAGGGCTTTCATGGCTACACCTTC.

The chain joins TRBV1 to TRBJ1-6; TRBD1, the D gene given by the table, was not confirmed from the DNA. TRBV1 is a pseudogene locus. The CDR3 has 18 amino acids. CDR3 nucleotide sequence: TGCACCAGCAGCCAAGAGTCGAGAAGGACAGAAGTTAATTCACCCCTCCACTTT. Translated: CTSSQESRRTEVNSPLHF.

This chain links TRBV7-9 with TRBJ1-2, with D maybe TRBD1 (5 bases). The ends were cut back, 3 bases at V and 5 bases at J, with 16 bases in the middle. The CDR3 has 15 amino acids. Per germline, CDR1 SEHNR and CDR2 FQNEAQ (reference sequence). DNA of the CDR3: TGTGCCAGCAGCTTTCCGACAGAACCTTATTATGGCTACACCTTC. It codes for CASSFPTEPYYGYTF.

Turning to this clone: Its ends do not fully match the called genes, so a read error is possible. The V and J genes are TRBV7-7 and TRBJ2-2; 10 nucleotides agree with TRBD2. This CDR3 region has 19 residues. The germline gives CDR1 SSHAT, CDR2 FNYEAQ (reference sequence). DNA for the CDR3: TGTGCTAGCAGCCTAGTGGCTAGCTTTGGGCTAGCGGGGGCCGGGGAGCTGTTTTTT. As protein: CASSLVASFGLAGAGELFF.

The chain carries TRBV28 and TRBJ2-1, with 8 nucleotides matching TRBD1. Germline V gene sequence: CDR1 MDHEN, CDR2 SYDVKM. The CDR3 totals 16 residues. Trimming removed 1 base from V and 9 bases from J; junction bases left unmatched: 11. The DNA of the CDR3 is TGTGCCAGCAGTTTATTAGGCAGGGGGCTTAATAGTGAGCAGTTCTTC. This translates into CASSLLGRGLNSEQFF.

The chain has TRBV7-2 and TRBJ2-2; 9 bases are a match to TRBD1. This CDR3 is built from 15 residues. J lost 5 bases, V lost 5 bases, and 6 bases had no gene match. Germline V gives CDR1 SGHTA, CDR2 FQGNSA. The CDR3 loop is CASSPDRGTTGELFF. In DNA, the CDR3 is TGTGCCAGCAGCCCCGACAGGGGGACTACCGGGGAGCTGTTTTTT.

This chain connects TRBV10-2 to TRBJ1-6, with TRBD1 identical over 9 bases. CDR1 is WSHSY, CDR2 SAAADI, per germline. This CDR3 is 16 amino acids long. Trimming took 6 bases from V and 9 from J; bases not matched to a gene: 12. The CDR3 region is CASRDMWDRVFSPLHF. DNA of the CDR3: TGCGCCAGCAGGGATATGTGGGACAGGGTTTTTTCACCCCTCCACTTT.

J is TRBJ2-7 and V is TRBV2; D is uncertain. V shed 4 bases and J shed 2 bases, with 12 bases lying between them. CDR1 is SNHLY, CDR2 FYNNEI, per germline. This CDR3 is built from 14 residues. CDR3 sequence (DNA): TGTGCCAGCAGTGCTAAGACACGGACCTACGAGCAGTACTTC. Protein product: CASSAKTRTYEQYF.

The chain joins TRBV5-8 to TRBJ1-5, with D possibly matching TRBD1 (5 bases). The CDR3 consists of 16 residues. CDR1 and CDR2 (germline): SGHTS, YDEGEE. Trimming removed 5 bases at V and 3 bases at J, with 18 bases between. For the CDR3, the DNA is TGTGCCAGCAGTAAACCTCACGCAGGGCTCAATCAGCCCCAGCATTTT. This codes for CASSKPHAGLNQPQHF.

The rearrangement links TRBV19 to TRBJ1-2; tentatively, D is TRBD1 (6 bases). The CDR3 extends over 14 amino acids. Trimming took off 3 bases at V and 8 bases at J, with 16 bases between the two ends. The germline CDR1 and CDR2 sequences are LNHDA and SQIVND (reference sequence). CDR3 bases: TGTGCCAGTAGTATTTTTTCGGGGGGCTACGGCTACACCTTC. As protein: CASSIFSGGYGYTF.

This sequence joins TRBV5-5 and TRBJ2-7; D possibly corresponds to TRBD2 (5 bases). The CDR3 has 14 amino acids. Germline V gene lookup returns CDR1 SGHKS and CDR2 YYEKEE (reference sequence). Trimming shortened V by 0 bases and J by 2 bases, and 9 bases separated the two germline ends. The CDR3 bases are TGTGCCAGCAGCTTGGGGGTCGGGACCTACGAGCAGTACTTC. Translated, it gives CASSLGVGTYEQYF.

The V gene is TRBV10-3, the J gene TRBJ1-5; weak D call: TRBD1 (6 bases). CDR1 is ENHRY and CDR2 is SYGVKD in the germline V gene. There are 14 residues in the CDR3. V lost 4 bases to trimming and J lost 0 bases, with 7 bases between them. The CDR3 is CAISAGHSNQPQHF. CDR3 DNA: TGTGCCATCAGTGCGGGACATAGCAATCAGCCCCAGCATTTT.

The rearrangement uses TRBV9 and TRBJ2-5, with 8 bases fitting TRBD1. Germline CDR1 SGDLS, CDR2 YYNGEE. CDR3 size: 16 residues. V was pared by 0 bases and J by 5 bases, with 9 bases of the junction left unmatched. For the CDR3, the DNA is TGTGCCAGCAGCGTAGTCAAGGGGACAGGTTCGGAGACCCAGTACTTC. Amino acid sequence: CASSVVKGTGSETQYF.

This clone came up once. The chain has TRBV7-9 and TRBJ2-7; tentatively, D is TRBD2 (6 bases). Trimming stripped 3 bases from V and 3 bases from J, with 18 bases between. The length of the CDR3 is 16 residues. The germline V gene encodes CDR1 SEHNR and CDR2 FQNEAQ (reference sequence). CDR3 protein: CASSLGGVPEVYEQYF. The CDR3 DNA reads TGTGCCAGCAGCTTGGGCGGGGTTCCAGAGGTCTACGAGCAGTACTTC.

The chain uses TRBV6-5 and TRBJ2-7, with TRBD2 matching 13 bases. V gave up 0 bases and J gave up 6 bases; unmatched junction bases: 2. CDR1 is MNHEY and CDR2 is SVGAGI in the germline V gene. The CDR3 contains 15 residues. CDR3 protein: CASSYSGLAGFEQYF. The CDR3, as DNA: TGTGCCAGCAGTTACTCGGGACTAGCGGGATTCGAGCAGTACTTC.